Shown below are 26 T cell receptor beta chains from a single sample sequenced in a study of blood T cell repertoires in COVID-19. The method was immunoSEQ multiplex PCR; TCRdb's version includes in-frame clones alone and lacks a portion of them. The data contain some 330,000 clones, 86% of them seen just once; the ten biggest clones take up about 4%. The sample consisted of PBMCs or T cells enriched from blood (not recorded which). Receptors were obtained from a man aged 25 to 40 who had recovered from COVID-19.

In this sample, this clone turned up a few times. The junction departs from the called germline gene at one end, perhaps through a read error. This chain connects TRBV3-1 (or the pseudogene TRBV3-2) to TRBJ2-1; 10 bases fit TRBD2. Germline values: CDR1 LGHDT, CDR2 YNNKEL (reference sequence). The CDR3 spans 15 residues. Here the CDR3 DNA reads TGTGCCAGCAGGCAAGCGGGAGGGGCCTACAATGAGCAGTTCTTC. Its protein product is CASRQAGGAYNEQFF.

CDR3 residues: CASSLSGTGGLNEQFF. The CDR3 DNA sequence: TGTGCCAGCAGTTTATCGGGGACAGGGGGCTTGAATGAGCAGTTCTTC. The chain uses TRBV27 and TRBJ2-1, with 12 bases that match TRBD1. CDR3 length: 16 residues. Germline CDR1 reads MNHEY; CDR2 reads SMNVEV (reference sequence). Trimming at V came to 0 bases and at J to 7 bases, leaving 4 bases not matched to a gene.

The J gene is TRBJ1-1, the V gene TRBV2; D remains unclear. Germline V lookup: CDR1 SNHLY, CDR2 FYNNEI. This CDR3 has 12 residues. V gave up 3 bases and J gave up 1 base, with 3 bases separating them. CDR3 coding DNA: TGTGCCAGCAGTGACTGGAACACTGAAGCTTTCTTT. It translates to CASSDWNTEAFF.

V usage is TRBV2 and J usage is TRBJ2-7, with TRBD2 matching over 10 bases. The CDR3 extends over 17 amino acids. V lost 3 bases, J lost 0 bases, and 8 bases stayed unmatched. CDR1 is SNHLY, CDR2 FYNNEI, per germline. The CDR3: CASSEIAGGLTSYEQYF. The CDR3 DNA follows: TGTGCCAGCAGTGAGATAGCGGGGGGCCTTACCTCCTACGAGCAGTACTTC.

The chain combines TRBV7-2 with TRBJ2-3; TRBD2 matches at 7 bases. CDR3 size: 16 residues. Germline V gives CDR1 SGHTA, CDR2 FQGNSA. With 3 bases clipped from V and 0 bases from J, the junction kept 6 bases outside the gene matches. CDR3 sequence: CASSLRAGPSTDTQYF. Here the CDR3 DNA reads TGTGCCAGCAGCTTGCGAGCGGGACCGAGCACAGATACGCAGTATTTT.

The chain joins TRBV6-5 to TRBJ2-7; 9 positions agree with TRBD1. Unmatched junction bases numbered 10, after V lost 8 bases and J lost 2 bases. The CDR3 is 15 amino acids. From germline, CDR1 is MNHEY and CDR2 SVGAGI. CDR3: CASGLTGGYAYEQYF. The CDR3 bases are TGTGCCAGCGGGTTGACAGGGGGGTACGCCTACGAGCAGTACTTC.

The chain has TRBV28 and TRBJ1-1; D is unresolved. There are 14 residues in the CDR3. Trimming cost V 1 base and J 5 bases, with 11 bases left between them. From germline, CDR1 is MDHEN and CDR2 SYDVKM. CDR3 sequence: CASSLSLQWTEAFF. CDR3 nucleotides: TGTGCCAGCAGTTTATCGTTACAGTGGACTGAAGCTTTCTTT. The whole variable domain, remainder taken from reference TRBV28 and TRBJ1-1, is DVKVTQSSRYLVKRTGEKVFLECVQDMDHENMFWYRQDPGLGLRLIYFSYDVKMKEKGDIPEGYSVSREKKERFSLILESASTNQTSMYLCASSLSLQWTEAFFGQGTRLTVV.

The V call is TRBV2, the J call TRBJ2-2, with D hard to call. Germline CDR1 is SNHLY and CDR2 is FYNNEI. The CDR3 runs to 15 residues. Between the trimmed V and J ends, which lost 1 base and 1 base, there was a span of 7 bases. The chain's CDR3 is CASSEDVENTGELFF. DNA of the CDR3: TGTGCCAGCAGTGAAGACGTAGAGAACACCGGGGAGCTGTTTTTT.

The rearrangement joins TRBV18 to TRBJ1-2; D is ambiguous. CDR3 length: 12 residues. V was trimmed by 5 bases and J by 8 bases, leaving 12 bases between them. Germline loops: CDR1 KGHSH, CDR2 LQKENI. CDR3 DNA sequence: TGTGCCAGCTCAGAAAACGAGGGAGGCTACACCTTC. Protein sequence: CASSENEGGYTF.

The chain employs TRBV11-3 and TRBJ1-6; unclear D gene. V was trimmed by 4 bases and J by 8 bases, leaving 9 bases between them. The CDR3 is 13 amino acids. Germline CDR1 reads SGHNT; CDR2 reads YENEEA. The CDR3 DNA sequence: TGTGCCAGCAGCTCCGTCCTCCATTCACCCCTCCACTTT. Amino acids: CASSSVLHSPLHF.

This sequence joins TRBV6-6 and TRBJ1-1; 8 positions agree with TRBD1. Germline trimming cut 5 bases from V and 5 bases from J; bases unmatched to any gene: 16. This CDR3 is built from 17 residues. Germline V gene sequence: CDR1 MNHNY, CDR2 SVGAGI (reference sequence). The DNA of the CDR3 is TGTGCCAGCAGTCCTACACGAGGGCAGGGGGCAAGGACTGAAGCTTTCTTT. Amino acids: CASSPTRGQGARTEAFF.

The chain couples TRBV4-2 to TRBJ1-3; possibly TRBD1 for D (5 bases). The CDR3 runs to 18 residues. Germline CDR1 LGHNA, CDR2 YNFKEQ. Trimming removed 1 base from V and 0 bases from J, with 16 bases in between. The CDR3 nucleotides read TGTGCCAGCAGCCAAGGGGTGCAGGGAATGGACTCTGGAAACACCATATATTTT. Protein: CASSQGVQGMDSGNTIYF.

The chain joins TRBV6-2 or TRBV6-3 to TRBJ1-2; no reliable D call. The ends were cut back, 2 bases at V and 2 bases at J, with 6 bases in the middle. The length of the CDR3 is 13 residues. Germline CDR1 MNHEY, CDR2 SVGEGT. The CDR3: CASSYNSNYGYTF. DNA for the CDR3: TGTGCCAGCAGTTACAACTCAAACTATGGCTACACCTTC.

The chain is built from TRBV28 and TRBJ2-7; the match to TRBD2 covers 7 bases. Looked up from germline, CDR1 is MDHEN and CDR2 is SYDVKM. CDR3 length: 16 residues. Germline trimming cut 6 bases from V and 0 bases from J; bases unmatched to any gene: 11. CDR3 nucleotide sequence: TGTGCCAGCAGGGGAGGGTCTTGGGGAAGCTCCTACGAGCAGTACTTC. Its protein product is CASRGGSWGSSYEQYF.

V gene TRBV30 combines with J gene TRBJ2-1; D is perhaps TRBD2 (5 bases). The CDR3 covers 13 residues. V gave up 6 bases and J gave up 0 bases, with 9 bases separating them. Germline CDR1 and CDR2: GTSNPN and SVGIG (reference sequence). This CDR3 is CACLGSSYNEQFF. Written as DNA, the CDR3 is TGTGCCTGTTTAGGGAGCTCCTACAATGAGCAGTTCTTC. The full variable domain, with the rest looked up from reference TRBV30 and TRBJ2-1, is SQTIHQWPATLVQPVGSPLSLECTVEGTSNPNLYWYRQAAGRGLQLLFYSVGIGQISSEVPQNLSASRPQDRQFILSSKKLLLSDSGFYLCACLGSSYNEQFFGPGTRLTVL.

The chain has TRBV6-5 and TRBJ1-5, with D unclear. V was clipped by 7 bases and J by 5 bases, with 9 bases between them. Germline loops: CDR1 MNHEY, CDR2 SVGAGI. The CDR3 covers 12 residues. The CDR3 nucleotides are TGTGCCAGCACCCTCGGAGATCAGCCCCAGCATTTT. Translated, it gives CASTLGDQPQHF.

The chain couples TRBV4-1 to TRBJ1-4; 11 bases are shared with TRBD1. Germline V gene data show CDR1 as MGHRA and CDR2 as YSYEKL. The CDR3 runs 16 residues. The junction had 2 bases not matched to a gene; V was cut back by 0 bases and J by 5 bases. In DNA form, the CDR3 reads TGCGCCAGCAGCCAAGACAGGACAGGGGGCAATGAAAAACTGTTTTTT. This translates into CASSQDRTGGNEKLFF.

The V call is TRBV28, the J call TRBJ2-7, with D possibly being TRBD2 (7 bases). CDR1 is MDHEN and CDR2 is SYDVKM in the germline V gene. With 3 bases removed from V and 0 bases from J, the gap between germline ends came to 12 bases. This CDR3 contains 15 residues. In DNA form, the CDR3 reads TGTGCCAGCAGTTTGGGGGGGGCCCTCTCCTACGAGCAGTACTTC. Its translation: CASSLGGALSYEQYF.

The rearrangement links TRBV14 to TRBJ2-3, with D unresolved. CDR3 length: 17 residues. The germline gives CDR1 SGHDN, CDR2 FVKESK. Trimming removed 1 base at V and 3 bases at J, with 17 bases between. The CDR3 DNA follows: TGTGCCAGCAGCCAAGGTGCTACTCGGCTAGTGACAGATACGCAGTATTTT. This sequence encodes CASSQGATRLVTDTQYF.

The sample holds a few counts of this clone. CDR3 amino acids: CASSLGPGNEQFF. DNA of the CDR3: TGCGCCAGCAGCTTGGGGCCAGGCAATGAGCAGTTCTTC. The rearrangement links TRBV5-1 to TRBJ2-1; no reliable D call. V lost 0 bases and J 6 bases, leaving 7 bases between the germline ends. The germline gives CDR1 SGHRS, CDR2 YFSETQ. This CDR3 comprises 13 residues. The full variable domain, with the rest looked up from reference TRBV5-1 and TRBJ2-1, is KAGVTQTPRYLIKTRGQQVTLSCSPISGHRSVSWYQQTPGQGLQFLFEYFSETQRNKGNFPGRFSGRQFSNSRSEMNVSTLELGDSALYLCASSLGPGNEQFFGPGTRLTVL.

The rearrangement uses TRBV2 and TRBJ1-6; possible D gene TRBD1, 6 bases. V lost 7 bases to trimming and J lost 7 bases, with 17 bases between them. Germline assignment: CDR1 SNHLY and CDR2 FYNNEI. The CDR3 length is 15 residues. CDR3 sequence reads: CASITTGTGNSPLHF. CDR3 nucleotide sequence: TGTGCCAGCATTACTACAGGGACGGGGAATTCACCCCTCCACTTT.

The chain combines TRBV7-8 with TRBJ1-4, with a tentative D call TRBD1 (5 bases). Between the trimmed V and J ends, which lost 1 base and 7 bases, there was a span of 7 bases. The length of the CDR3 is 13 residues. Germline CDR1 and CDR2: SGHVS and FQNEAQ. CDR3 residues: CASSLGGVEKLFF. The CDR3 nucleotides are TGTGCCAGCAGCTTAGGGGGGGTTGAAAAACTGTTTTTT.

This chain joins TRBV7-9 and TRBJ2-6; D remains ambiguous. This CDR3 region has 13 residues. Germline CDR1 and CDR2: SEHNR and FQNEAQ (reference sequence). V lost 4 bases, J lost 8 bases, and 9 bases lay in between. This chain's CDR3 is CASSSPLTNVLTF. In DNA form, the CDR3 reads TGTGCCAGCAGCTCCCCTTTAACCAACGTCCTGACTTTC.

A single count supports this clone. J is TRBJ2-3 and V is TRBV7-9; D remains ambiguous. Trimming took off 3 bases at V and 0 bases at J, with 10 bases between the two ends. The CDR3 contains 15 residues. Per the germline V gene, CDR1 is SEHNR and CDR2 is FQNEAQ (reference sequence). The CDR3 nucleotides are TGTGCCAGCAGCTTCATGGGCCGAAGCACAGATACGCAGTATTTT. Protein sequence: CASSFMGRSTDTQYF.

The chain has TRBV10-3 and TRBJ2-3, with TRBD2 matching 7 bases. The CDR3 is 16 amino acids. The V gene's germline CDR1 is ENHRY and CDR2 SYGVKD. The junction had 11 bases not matched to a gene; V was cut back by 5 bases and J by 3 bases. CDR3 sequence (DNA): TGTGCCATCAGTACTGCGGGAGAACGAGTTACAGATACGCAGTATTTT. Its protein is CAISTAGERVTDTQYF.

The J gene is TRBJ2-7, the V gene TRBV30, with 8 nucleotides matching TRBD2. The germline gives CDR1 GTSNPN, CDR2 SVGIG (reference sequence). The CDR3 loop spans 14 amino acids. V trimming: 3 bases; J trimming: 0 bases; junction bases outside the gene matches: 4. The CDR3 sequence: CAWSVAGNSYEQYF. CDR3 DNA sequence: TGTGCCTGGAGCGTAGCGGGGAACTCCTACGAGCAGTACTTC.